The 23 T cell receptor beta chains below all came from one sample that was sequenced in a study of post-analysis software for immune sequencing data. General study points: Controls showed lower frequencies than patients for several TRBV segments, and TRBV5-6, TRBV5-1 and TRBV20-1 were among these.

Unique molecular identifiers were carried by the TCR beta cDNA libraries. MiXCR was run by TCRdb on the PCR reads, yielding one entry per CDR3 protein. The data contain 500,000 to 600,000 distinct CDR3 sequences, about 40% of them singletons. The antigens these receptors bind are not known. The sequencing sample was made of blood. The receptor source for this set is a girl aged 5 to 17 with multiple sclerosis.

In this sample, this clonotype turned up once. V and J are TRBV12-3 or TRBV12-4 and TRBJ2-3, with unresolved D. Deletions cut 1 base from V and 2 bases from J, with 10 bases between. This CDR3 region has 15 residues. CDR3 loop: CASSLEPVNTDTQYF. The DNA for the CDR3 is TGTGCCAGCAGTTTAGAACCCGTGAACACAGATACGCAGTATTTT.

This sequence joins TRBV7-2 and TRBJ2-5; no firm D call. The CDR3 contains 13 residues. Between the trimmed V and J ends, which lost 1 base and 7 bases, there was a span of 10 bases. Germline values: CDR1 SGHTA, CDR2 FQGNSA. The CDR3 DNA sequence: TGTGCCAGCAGCTTAGACCTCCGAGCGACCCAGTACTTC. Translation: CASSLDLRATQYF.

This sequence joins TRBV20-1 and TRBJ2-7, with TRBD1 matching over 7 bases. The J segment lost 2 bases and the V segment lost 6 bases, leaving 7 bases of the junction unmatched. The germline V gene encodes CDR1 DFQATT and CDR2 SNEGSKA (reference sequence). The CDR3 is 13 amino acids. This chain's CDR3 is CSAGQDRAYEQYF. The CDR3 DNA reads TGCAGTGCCGGACAGGACAGAGCCTACGAGCAGTACTTC.

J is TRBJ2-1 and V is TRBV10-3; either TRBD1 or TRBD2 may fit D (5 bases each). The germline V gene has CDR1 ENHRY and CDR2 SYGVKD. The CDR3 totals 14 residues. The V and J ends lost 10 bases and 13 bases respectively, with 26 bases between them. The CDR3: CATRGVGRDGTQFF. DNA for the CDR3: TGTGCCACCCGAGGGGTGGGCAGGGACGGGACCCAGTTCTTC.

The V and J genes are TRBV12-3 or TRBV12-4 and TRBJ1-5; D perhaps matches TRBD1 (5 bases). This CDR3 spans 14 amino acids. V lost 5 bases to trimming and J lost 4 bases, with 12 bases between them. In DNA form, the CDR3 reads TGTGCCAGCAGTCGGGGGATAACTAATCAGCCCCAGCATTTT. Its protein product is CASSRGITNQPQHF.

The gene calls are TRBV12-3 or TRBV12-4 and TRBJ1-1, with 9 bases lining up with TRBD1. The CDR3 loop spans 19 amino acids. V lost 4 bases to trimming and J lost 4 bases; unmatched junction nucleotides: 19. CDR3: CASSSTPIRTGVRFTEAFF. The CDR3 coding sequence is TGTGCCAGCAGTTCCACCCCAATCCGGACAGGGGTTCGTTTCACTGAAGCTTTCTTT.

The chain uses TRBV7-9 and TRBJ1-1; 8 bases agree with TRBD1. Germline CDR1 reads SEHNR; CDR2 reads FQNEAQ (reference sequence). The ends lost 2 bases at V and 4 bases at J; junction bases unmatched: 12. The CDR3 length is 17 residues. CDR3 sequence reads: CASSLTPGQGRSTEAFF. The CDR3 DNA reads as TGTGCCAGCAGCTTAACCCCTGGACAGGGTCGGAGCACTGAAGCTTTCTTT. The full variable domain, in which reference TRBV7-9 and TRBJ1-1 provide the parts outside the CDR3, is DTGVSQNPRHKITKRGQNVTFRCDPISEHNRLYWYRQTLGQGPEFLTYFQNEAQLEKSRLLSDRFSAERPKGSFSTLEIQRTEQGDSAMYLCASSLTPGQGRSTEAFFGQGTRLTVV.

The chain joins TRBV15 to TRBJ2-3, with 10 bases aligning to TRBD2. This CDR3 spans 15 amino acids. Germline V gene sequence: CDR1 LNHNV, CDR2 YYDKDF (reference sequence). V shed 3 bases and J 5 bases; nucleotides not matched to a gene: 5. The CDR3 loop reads CATSRALAGLDTQYF. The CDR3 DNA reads TGTGCCACCAGCAGGGCACTAGCGGGATTAGATACGCAGTATTTT.

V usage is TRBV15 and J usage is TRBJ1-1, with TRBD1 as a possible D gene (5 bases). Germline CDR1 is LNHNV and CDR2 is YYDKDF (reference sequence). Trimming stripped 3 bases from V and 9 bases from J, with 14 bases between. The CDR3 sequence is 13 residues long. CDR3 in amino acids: CATSRGGTEKAFF. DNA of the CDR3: TGTGCCACCAGCAGGGGAGGGACGGAGAAAGCTTTCTTT.

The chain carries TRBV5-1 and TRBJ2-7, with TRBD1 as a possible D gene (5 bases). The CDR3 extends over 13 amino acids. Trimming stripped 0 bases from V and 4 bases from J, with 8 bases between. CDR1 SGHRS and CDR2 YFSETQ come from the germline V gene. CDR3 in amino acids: CASSLGGKYEQYF. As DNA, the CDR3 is TGCGCCAGCAGCTTGGGGGGCAAATACGAGCAGTACTTC.

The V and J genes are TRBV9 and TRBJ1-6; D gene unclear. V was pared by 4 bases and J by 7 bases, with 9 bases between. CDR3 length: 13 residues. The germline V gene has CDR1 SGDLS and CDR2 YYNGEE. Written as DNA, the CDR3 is TGTGCCAGCAGCACCGGTCCGAATTCACCCCTCCACTTT. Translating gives CASSTGPNSPLHF.

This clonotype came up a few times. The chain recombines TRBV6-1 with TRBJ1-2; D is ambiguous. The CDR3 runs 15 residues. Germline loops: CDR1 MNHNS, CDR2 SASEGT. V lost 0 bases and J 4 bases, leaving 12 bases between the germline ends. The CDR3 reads CASSEAPVESYGYTF. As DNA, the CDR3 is TGTGCCAGCAGTGAAGCGCCTGTGGAGTCCTATGGCTACACCTTC.

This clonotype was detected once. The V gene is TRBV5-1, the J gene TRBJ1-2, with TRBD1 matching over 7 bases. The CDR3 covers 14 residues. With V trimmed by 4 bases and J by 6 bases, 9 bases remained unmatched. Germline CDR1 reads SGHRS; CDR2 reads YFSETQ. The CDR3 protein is CASSPGQEGDGYTF. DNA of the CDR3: TGCGCCAGCAGCCCCGGACAGGAAGGCGATGGCTACACCTTC.

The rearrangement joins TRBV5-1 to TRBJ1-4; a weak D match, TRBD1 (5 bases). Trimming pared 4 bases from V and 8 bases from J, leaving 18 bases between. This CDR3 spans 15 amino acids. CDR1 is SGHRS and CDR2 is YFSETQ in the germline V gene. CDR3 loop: CASSGDGGRLEKLFF. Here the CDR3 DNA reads TGCGCCAGCAGCGGGGACGGAGGACGTTTAGAAAAACTGTTTTTT.

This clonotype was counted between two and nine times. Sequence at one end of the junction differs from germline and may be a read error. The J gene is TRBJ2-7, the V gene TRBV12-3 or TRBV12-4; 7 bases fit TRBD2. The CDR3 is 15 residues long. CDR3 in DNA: TGTGCCAGCAGTCTAGCGGCCCTAGGGGCCTACGAGCAGTACTTC. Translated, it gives CASSLAALGAYEQYF.

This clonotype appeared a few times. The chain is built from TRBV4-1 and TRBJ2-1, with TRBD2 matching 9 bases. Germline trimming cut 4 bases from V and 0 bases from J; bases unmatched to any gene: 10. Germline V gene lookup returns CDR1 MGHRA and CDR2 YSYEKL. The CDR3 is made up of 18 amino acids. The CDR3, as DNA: TGCGCCAGCAGCCCGAGCGCGGGGGGGCGAAACTCCTACAATGAGCAGTTCTTC. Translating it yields CASSPSAGGRNSYNEQFF.

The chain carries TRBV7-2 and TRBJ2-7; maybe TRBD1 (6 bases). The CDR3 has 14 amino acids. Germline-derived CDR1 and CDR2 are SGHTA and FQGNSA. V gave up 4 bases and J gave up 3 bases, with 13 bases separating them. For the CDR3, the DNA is TGTGCCAGCAGCTCAGGGGCGGGTAGCTACGAGCAGTACTTC. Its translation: CASSSGAGSYEQYF.

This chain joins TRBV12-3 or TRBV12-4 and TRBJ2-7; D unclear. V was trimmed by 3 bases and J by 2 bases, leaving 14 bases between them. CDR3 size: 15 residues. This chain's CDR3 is CASSFTRPPPYEQYF. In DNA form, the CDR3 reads TGTGCCAGCAGTTTCACCAGGCCGCCCCCCTACGAGCAGTACTTC.

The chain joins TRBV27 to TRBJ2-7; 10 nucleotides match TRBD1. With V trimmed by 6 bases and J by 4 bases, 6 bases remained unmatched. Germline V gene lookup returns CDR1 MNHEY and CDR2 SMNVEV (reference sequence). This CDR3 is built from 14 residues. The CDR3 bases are TGTGCCAGCAGGGGGGACAGGGGATCTTACGAGCAGTACTTC. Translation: CASRGDRGSYEQYF.

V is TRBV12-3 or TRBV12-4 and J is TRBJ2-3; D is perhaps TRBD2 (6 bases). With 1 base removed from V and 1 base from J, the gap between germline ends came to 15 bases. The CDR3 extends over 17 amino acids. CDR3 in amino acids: CASSLERLARGTDTQYF. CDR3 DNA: TGTGCCAGCAGTTTAGAGAGGCTAGCGAGGGGCACAGATACGCAGTATTTT.

The DNA of the CDR3 is TGTGCCAGCAGCGGAGGGACTAGCGGGAGTTATGAGACCCAGTACTTC. As protein: CASSGGTSGSYETQYF. This sequence joins TRBV12-3 or TRBV12-4 and TRBJ2-5; 14 positions agree with TRBD2. V gave up 6 bases and J gave up 5 bases; unmatched junction bases: 8. This CDR3 region has 16 residues.

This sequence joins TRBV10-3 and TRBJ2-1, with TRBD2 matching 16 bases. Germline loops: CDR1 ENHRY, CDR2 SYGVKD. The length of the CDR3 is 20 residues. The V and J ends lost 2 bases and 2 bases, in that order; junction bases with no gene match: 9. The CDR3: CAISEPGLAGGPPTYNEQFF. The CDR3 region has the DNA TGTGCCATCAGTGAGCCGGGACTAGCGGGAGGGCCCCCGACCTACAATGAGCAGTTCTTC.

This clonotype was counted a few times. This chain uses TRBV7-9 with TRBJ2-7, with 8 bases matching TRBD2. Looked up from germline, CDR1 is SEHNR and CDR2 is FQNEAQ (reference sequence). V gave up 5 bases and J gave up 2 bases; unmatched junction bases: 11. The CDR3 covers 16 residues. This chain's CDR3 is CASSHRRGAQPYEQYF. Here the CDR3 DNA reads TGTGCCAGCAGCCATCGGCGGGGGGCGCAACCCTACGAGCAGTACTTC.